Listed below are T cell receptor beta chains from one sample, sequenced in a study of molecular identifiers for immune sequencing clone quantification. From the PCR reads, TCRdb called clonotypes with MiXCR, one entry per CDR3 protein. The sample records about 630,000 distinct CDR3 sequences, around 25% being singletons. The material sequenced was naive CD8+ T cells from blood, with Jurkat cell RNA spiked in. The receptors shown here come from a human donor in good health. Some libraries in this study had Jurkat cell RNA spiked in. The CDR3 runs from the conserved cysteine through the conserved F or W. A D gene is named only where the DNA matches it firmly. Size is stated for part of the rows, as once, few or many counts, or as a class when the clone is expanded.

clone size,D gene,J gene,V gene,CDR3 protein,CDR3 DNA
-,-,TRBJ2-7,TRBV2,CASSEGGAGGTYEQYF,TGTGCCAGCAGTGAAGGCGGTGCGGGCGGTACCTACGAGCAGTACTTC
many,TRBD1,TRBJ1-5,TRBV7-9,CASSPDRTLSDGQPQHF,TGTGCCAGCAGCCCGGACAGGACCCTCTCGGATGGTCAGCCCCAGCATTTT
-,-,TRBJ2-2,TRBV6-2/TRBV6-3,CASRDGGAAFDNTGELFF,TGTGCCAGCAGAGACGGTGGGGCGGCTTTCGATAACACCGGGGAGCTGTTTTTT
-,-,TRBJ1-2,TRBV29-1,CSVGGGGGYGYTF,TGCAGCGTTGGGGGAGGAGGGGGGTATGGCTACACCTTC
-,TRBD2,TRBJ2-7,TRBV6-5,CASSYRPSGAYEQYF,TGTGCCAGCAGTTATCGTCCTAGCGGGGCCTACGAGCAGTACTTC
-,TRBD1,TRBJ1-2,TRBV29-1,CSAWDRDGYTF,TGCAGCGCTTGGGACAGGGATGGCTACACCTTC
-,TRBD2,TRBJ2-2,TRBV19,CASSSRLAGVTGELFF,TGTGCCAGTAGTTCTAGACTAGCGGGAGTCACCGGGGAGCTGTTTTTT
-,-,TRBJ1-2,TRBV7-9,CASSPRTDSAGGYTF,TGTGCCAGCAGCCCCAGGACCGACTCGGCGGGGGGCTACACCTTC
-,TRBD2,TRBJ2-7,TRBV2,CASFWRASGYEQYF,TGTGCCAGCTTTTGGAGGGCTAGCGGATACGAGCAGTACTTC
many,-,TRBJ1-1,TRBV19,CASGQLNTEAFF,TGTGCCAGCGGACAGCTGAACACTGAAGCTTTCTTT
-,-,TRBJ1-1,TRBV19,CASEPGRMAEAFF,TGTGCCAGTGAACCAGGACGAATGGCTGAAGCTTTCTTT
-,TRBD2,TRBJ2-2,TRBV6-2/TRBV6-3,CASSPPRLAGGNTGELFF,TGTGCCAGCAGTCCCCCACGACTAGCGGGGGGGAACACCGGGGAGCTGTTTTTT
many,TRBD2,TRBJ2-7,TRBV7-2,CASSLERTSGLDEQYF,TGTGCCAGCAGCTTAGAAAGGACTAGCGGGTTGGACGAGCAGTACTTC
many,-,TRBJ2-7,TRBV20-1,CSARKMGGYEQYF,TGCAGTGCCCGAAAGATGGGGGGCTACGAGCAGTACTTC
few,-,TRBJ2-2,TRBV27,CASRHPTGELFF,TGTGCCAGCAGACACCCCACCGGGGAGCTGTTTTTT
many,-,TRBJ2-2,TRBV27,CASSFGPGELFF,TGTGCCAGCAGTTTCGGTCCCGGGGAGCTGTTTTTT
few,TRBD1,TRBJ2-7,TRBV30,CAWSLTGEFPYEQYF,TGTGCCTGGAGTCTAACAGGGGAATTCCCCTACGAGCAGTACTTC
-,TRBD2,TRBJ2-2,TRBV4-2,CASSHGTSGRFRELFF,TGTGCCAGCAGCCACGGGACTAGCGGGAGATTCCGGGAGCTGTTTTTT
-,TRBD1,TRBJ1-2,TRBV20-1,CSATEDRGLYGYTF,TGCAGTGCTACCGAGGACAGGGGGCTCTATGGCTACACCTTC
-,-,TRBJ2-7,TRBV6-2/TRBV6-3,CASTLVLRSYEQYF,TGTGCCAGCACGTTGGTTCTTCGTTCCTACGAGCAGTACTTC
few,TRBD1,TRBJ2-2,TRBV6-5,CASGQGTLYYTGELFF,TGTGCCAGCGGACAGGGGACCCTCTATTACACCGGGGAGCTGTTTTTT
-,-,TRBJ2-7,TRBV19,CASSIFGGTYEQYF,TGTGCCAGTAGTATATTCGGGGGCACCTACGAGCAGTACTTC
-,-,TRBJ2-3,TRBV13,CASSIPRDAVIDTQYF,TGTGCCAGCAGCATCCCTCGGGACGCCGTTATAGATACGCAGTATTTT
few,TRBD2,TRBJ2-1,TRBV2,CASSERTSGPYNEQLF,TGTGCCAGCAGTGAAAGGACTAGCGGACCCTACAATGAGCAGCTCTTC
few,TRBD2,TRBJ2-7,TRBV20-1,CSARAPTSGRVEQYF,TGCAGTGCTAGGGCCCCGACTAGCGGGAGAGTGGAGCAGTACTTC
-,TRBD1,TRBJ1-1,TRBV4-1,CASSQAGQGGEAFF,TGCGCCAGCAGCCAAGCCGGACAGGGGGGTGAAGCTTTCTTT
many,TRBD1,TRBJ1-3,TRBV7-2,CASSLDSDRAGNTIYF,TGTGCCAGCAGCTTAGATTCGGACAGGGCTGGAAACACCATATATTTT
-,-,TRBJ2-7,TRBV5-8,CTSSLVTTYEQYF,TGTACCAGCAGCTTGGTCACTACCTACGAGCAGTACTTC
-,TRBD2,TRBJ2-7,TRBV5-4,CASSPGTSGGTYEQYF,TGTGCCAGCAGCCCCGGGACTAGCGGGGGAACCTACGAGCAGTACTTC
-,-,TRBJ1-1,TRBV5-3,CASSTGGNRVMNTEAFF,TGTGCCAGCAGCACGGGGGGCAACCGGGTAATGAACACTGAAGCTTTCTTT
-,TRBD2,TRBJ2-7,TRBV6-5,CASSYGPSGIGYEQYF,TGTGCCAGCAGTTACGGTCCTAGCGGGATAGGGTACGAGCAGTACTTC
-,-,TRBJ1-3,TRBV13,CASSPMGAGNTIYF,TGTGCCAGCAGCCCGATGGGGGCTGGAAACACCATATATTTT
many,-,TRBJ1-4,TRBV4-3,CASSQGRNEKLFF,TGCGCCAGCAGCCAAGGCAGGAATGAAAAACTGTTTTTT
-,-,TRBJ2-1,TRBV12-3/TRBV12-4,CASSSRLERSYNEQFF,TGTGCCAGCAGTTCCCGACTAGAACGCTCCTACAATGAGCAGTTCTTC
-,-,TRBJ1-5,TRBV27,CASRQQGFSNQPQHF,TGTGCCAGCAGGCAACAGGGATTCAGCAATCAGCCCCAGCATTTT
-,-,TRBJ2-1,TRBV24-1,CATEGRGFYNEQFF,TGTGCCACCGAAGGCAGGGGATTCTACAATGAGCAGTTCTTC
-,-,TRBJ1-6,TRBV27,CASSILQGISYNSPLHF,TGTGCCAGCAGTATACTCCAGGGTATCTCCTATAATTCACCCCTCCACTTT